A single sample gave rise to the 25 T cell receptor beta chains below, sequenced in a study of T cell clonotyping in hematopoietic cell transplantation. The data were produced by immunoSEQ multiplex PCR, yet TCRdb's version contains in-frame clones alone and is incomplete. The sample lists approximately 12,000 clones, around 68% occurring once. The input for sequencing was peripheral blood mononuclear cells, taken 180 days after allogeneic stem cell transplant. The receptor set was obtained from a male patient aged 55 to 69 who had an allogeneic stem cell transplant from an unrelated donor, so the T cells may come from the graft donor. Some clones in this sample may be carry-over from other donors' samples.

This clone showed up just once. The chain joins TRBV7-3 to TRBJ2-7; 11 bases line up with TRBD2. CDR3 length: 15 amino acids. Germline loops: CDR1 SGHTA, CDR2 FQGTGA. With V trimmed by 4 bases and J by 0 bases, 2 bases remained unmatched. Written as DNA, the CDR3 is TGTGCCAGCAGCTCGGGACTAGCGGACTCCTACGAGCAGTACTTC. Amino acid sequence: CASSSGLADSYEQYF.

The chain couples TRBV9 to TRBJ1-3, with 7 bases fitting TRBD1. V shed 0 bases, J shed 1 base, and the junction held 1 base outside the gene matches. CDR1 and CDR2 from the germline V gene are SGDLS and YYNGEE. This CDR3 contains 15 residues. CDR3 in DNA: TGTGCCAGCAGCGTAGAGACAGGGTCTGGAAACACCATATATTTT. This translates into CASSVETGSGNTIYF. Variable domain in full (rest from reference TRBV9 and TRBJ1-3): DSGVTQTPKHLITATGQRVTLRCSPRSGDLSVYWYQQSLDQGLQFLIQYYNGEERAKGNILERFSAQQFPDLHSELNLSSLELGDSALYFCASSVETGSGNTIYFGEGSWLTVV.

This chain joins TRBV5-6 and TRBJ1-2; D not resolved. This CDR3 spans 13 amino acids. Trimming cost V 1 base and J 7 bases, with 11 bases left between them. The germline V gene has CDR1 SGHDT and CDR2 YYEEEE. The DNA of the CDR3 is TGTGCCAGCAGCTTGTCACGGACTACTGGCTACACCTTC. This translates into CASSLSRTTGYTF.

The chain employs TRBV7-2 and TRBJ2-1, with 9 bases aligning to TRBD2. The trim removed 5 bases at V and 4 bases at J, leaving 6 bases unmatched. CDR3 length equals 15 residues. Germline CDR1 reads SGHTA; CDR2 reads FQGNSA. The CDR3 sequence is CASSRWTSEYNEQFF. The CDR3 coding sequence is TGTGCCAGCAGCCGATGGACTAGCGAATACAATGAGCAGTTCTTC.

The chain employs TRBV28 and TRBJ1-2; perhaps TRBD1 as D (5 bases). V lost 5 bases to trimming and J lost 4 bases, with 14 bases between them. The CDR3 covers 14 residues. Germline V gives CDR1 MDHEN, CDR2 SYDVKM. The CDR3 region is CASSPGRWGYGYTF. The CDR3 DNA is TGTGCCAGCAGTCCAGGGAGATGGGGCTATGGCTACACCTTC.

This chain uses TRBV7-9 with TRBJ2-5, with 9 bases lining up with TRBD2. The DNA matches TRBJ2-7 better at its end, which makes the J call doubtful. The CDR3 loop spans 16 amino acids. The germline V gene encodes CDR1 SEHNR and CDR2 FQNEAQ (reference sequence). CDR3 DNA: TGTGCCAGCAGCACCTTAGCGGGAGTGGTTTCCTACGAGCAGTACTTC. Translation: CASSTLAGVVSYEQYF.

The gene calls are TRBV10-1 and TRBJ2-7, with D perhaps TRBD1 (5 bases). Germline values: CDR1 WNHNN, CDR2 SYGVQD (reference sequence). CDR3 length: 13 amino acids. Trimming took off 2 bases at V and 6 bases at J, with 11 bases between the two ends. The DNA for the CDR3 is TGCGCCAGCAGTGAGGTCCAGGGCCGCGAGCAGTACTTC. This encodes CASSEVQGREQYF.

The rearrangement links TRBV27 to TRBJ2-3; TRBD1 aligns across 7 bases. Per the germline V gene, CDR1 is MNHEY and CDR2 is SMNVEV (reference sequence). The CDR3 sequence is 17 residues long. Trimming cost V 7 bases and J 0 bases; bases outside gene matches: 13. The CDR3 DNA reads TGTGCCAGCAAGTCCTCCAGGGGGAAGTCTAGCACAGATACGCAGTATTTT. Protein: CASKSSRGKSSTDTQYF.

CDR3 residues: CASSYGLSPAREQYF. The CDR3, as DNA: TGTGCCAGCAGTTACGGGTTGAGTCCCGCCCGCGAGCAGTACTTC. This chain links TRBV6-5 with TRBJ2-7, with unresolved D. V was trimmed by 2 bases and J by 6 bases, leaving 17 bases between them. The CDR3 spans 15 residues. Germline values: CDR1 MNHEY, CDR2 SVGAGI.

The chain employs TRBV13 and TRBJ1-2; D call uncertain. Germline CDR1 and CDR2: PRHDT and FYEKMQ (reference sequence). V lost 2 bases to trimming and J lost 4 bases, with 11 bases between them. This CDR3 has 14 residues. The CDR3 protein is CASSLTGSGYGYTF. CDR3 coding DNA: TGTGCCAGCAGCTTAACGGGGAGTGGCTATGGCTACACCTTC. Drawing the rest from reference TRBV13 and TRBJ1-2, the complete variable domain is AAGVIQSPRHLIKEKRETATLKCYPIPRHDTVYWYQQGPGQDPQFLISFYEKMQSDKGSIPDRFSAQQFSDYHSELNMSSLELGDSALYFCASSLTGSGYGYTFGSGTRLTVV.

The genes are TRBV30 and TRBJ1-1; perhaps TRBD1 as D (6 bases). From germline, CDR1 is GTSNPN and CDR2 SVGIG (reference sequence). This CDR3 region has 13 residues. V was shortened by 1 base and J by 2 bases, with 8 bases between the two germline ends. The CDR3 DNA is TGTGCCTGGAGTGGGACAGCCAACACTGAAGCTTTCTTT. This encodes CAWSGTANTEAFF.

The gene calls are TRBV27 and TRBJ2-4; D unresolved. V was trimmed by 3 bases and J by 4 bases, leaving 7 bases between them. This CDR3 is 13 amino acids long. Per germline, CDR1 MNHEY and CDR2 SMNVEV (reference sequence). CDR3 sequence (DNA): TGTGCCAGCAGTTTGGGTACGAAAAACATTCAGTACTTC. It is translated as CASSLGTKNIQYF.

This chain links TRBV19 with TRBJ1-1, with D possibly being TRBD1 (5 bases). This CDR3 comprises 17 residues. Germline lookup yields CDR1 LNHDA and CDR2 SQIVND (reference sequence). Trimming pared 4 bases from V and 1 base from J, leaving 19 bases between. The CDR3 loop reads CASSRLGRSTANTEAFF. The CDR3 coding sequence is TGTGCCAGTAGTAGGTTGGGACGCAGCACAGCGAACACTGAAGCTTTCTTT. The full variable domain, with the rest looked up from reference TRBV19 and TRBJ1-1, is DGGITQSPKYLFRKEGQNVTLSCEQNLNHDAMYWYRQDPGQGLRLIYYSQIVNDFQKGDIAEGYSVSREKKESFPLTVTSAQKNPTAFYLCASSRLGRSTANTEAFFGQGTRLTVV.

The CDR3 DNA reads as TGTGCCAGCCGCCCCCCGGGACAGGGCAACTATGGCTACACCTTC. Translation gives CASRPPGQGNYGYTF. The chain uses TRBV6-5 and TRBJ1-2; 9 positions match TRBD1. This CDR3 region has 15 residues. Germline assignment: CDR1 MNHEY and CDR2 SVGAGI. Trimming at V came to 8 bases and at J to 2 bases, leaving 9 bases not matched to a gene.

The genes are TRBV9 and TRBJ1-2; D may be TRBD1 (6 bases). V gave up 7 bases and J gave up 2 bases, with 9 bases separating them. Germline V gives CDR1 SGDLS, CDR2 YYNGEE. The CDR3 totals 12 residues. The CDR3 reads CASSQGNYGYTF. The CDR3 DNA follows: TGTGCCAGCTCACAGGGCAACTATGGCTACACCTTC.

This clone was seen a few times. The chain carries TRBV27 and TRBJ2-7; 10 bases are shared with TRBD1. CDR3 length: 15 amino acids. J lost 6 bases, V lost 5 bases, and 10 bases had no gene match. Germline V gene sequence: CDR1 MNHEY, CDR2 SMNVEV (reference sequence). The chain's CDR3 is CASSRTGTGAAEQYF. The CDR3 nucleotides read TGTGCCAGCAGTCGGACCGGGACAGGGGCGGCCGAGCAGTACTTC.

The gene calls are TRBV30 and TRBJ2-7; D is undetermined. This CDR3 is built from 12 residues. V was cut by 2 bases and J by 4 bases, with 9 bases left in between. Looked up from germline, CDR1 is GTSNPN and CDR2 is SVGIG (reference sequence). In DNA form, the CDR3 reads TGTGCCTGGAGTCCCATGTTTTACGAGCAGTACTTC. It translates to CAWSPMFYEQYF.

This chain links TRBV6-5 with TRBJ2-2, with D possibly TRBD2 on 6 matching bases. V was clipped by 2 bases and J by 9 bases, with 16 bases between them. The V gene's germline CDR1 is MNHEY and CDR2 SVGAGI. The CDR3 totals 15 residues. In nucleotides, the CDR3 is TGTGCCAGCAGTTACCAGGGACTCGATAAGCGGGAGCTGTTTTTT. Its translation is CASSYQGLDKRELFF.

The genes are TRBV11-3 and TRBJ2-3; tentatively, D is TRBD1 (5 bases). The germline CDR1 and CDR2 sequences are SGHNT and YENEEA. The ends were cut back, 5 bases at V and 4 bases at J, with 7 bases in the middle. CDR3 length: 12 residues. CDR3 nucleotides: TGTGCCAGCAGCGACAGAGCAGATACGCAGTATTTT. Residues: CASSDRADTQYF.

This clone was seen once. This sequence joins TRBV5-1 and TRBJ2-7, with D hard to call. This CDR3 is built from 13 residues. Germline loops: CDR1 SGHRS, CDR2 YFSETQ. Trimming removed 2 bases at V and 7 bases at J, with 13 bases between. The CDR3 coding sequence is TGCGCCAGCAGCTTAACTCCGACGAGGGAGCAGTACTTC. It specifies CASSLTPTREQYF.

Judged by abundance, this clone is medium-sized. The genes are TRBV7-6 and TRBJ2-1, with D uncertain. With 5 bases removed from V and 0 bases from J, the gap between germline ends came to 11 bases. Germline V gene sequence: CDR1 SGHVS, CDR2 FNYEAQ. The CDR3 has 15 residues. The CDR3: CASSLESVSYNEQFF. The DNA for the CDR3 is TGTGCCAGCAGCCTCGAGTCGGTCTCCTACAATGAGCAGTTCTTC.

The sample holds a few counts of this clone. V gene TRBV10-2 combines with J gene TRBJ2-7; D is unclear. Trimming shortened V by 8 bases and J by 4 bases, and 9 bases separated the two germline ends. The length of the CDR3 is 11 residues. Germline CDR1 reads WSHSY; CDR2 reads SAAADI. This chain's CDR3 is CASGIDYEQYF. The CDR3 nucleotides read TGCGCCAGCGGGATCGATTACGAGCAGTACTTC.

The V call is TRBV2, the J call TRBJ2-4; D gene uncertain. V lost 2 bases to trimming and J lost 6 bases, with 8 bases between them. Germline CDR1 is SNHLY and CDR2 is FYNNEI. This CDR3 contains 13 residues. The CDR3 loop reads CASSEPGPNIQYF. CDR3 sequence (DNA): TGTGCCAGCAGTGAACCTGGACCAAACATTCAGTACTTC.

The chain employs TRBV7-7 and TRBJ2-2; TRBD2 agrees at 14 bases. Germline CDR1 reads SSHAT; CDR2 reads FNYEAQ (reference sequence). The CDR3 totals 20 residues. Trimming at V came to 2 bases and at J to 3 bases, leaving 11 bases not matched to a gene. This CDR3 reads CASSLNRHQGLAGDTGELFF. The DNA of the CDR3 is TGTGCCAGCAGCTTAAACCGCCATCAGGGACTAGCGGGAGACACCGGGGAGCTGTTTTTT. Drawing the rest from reference TRBV7-7 and TRBJ2-2, the complete variable domain is GAGVSQSPRYKVTKRGQDVTLRCDPISSHATLYWYQQALGQGPEFLTYFNYEAQPDKSGLPSDRFSAERPEGSISTLTIQRTEQRDSAMYRCASSLNRHQGLAGDTGELFFGEGSRLTVL.

The chain has TRBV28 and TRBJ1-1; maybe TRBD1 (6 bases). Germline CDR1 and CDR2: MDHEN and SYDVKM. The CDR3 spans 12 residues. Trimming pared 6 bases from V and 4 bases from J, leaving 9 bases between. CDR3 DNA: TGTGCCAGCAGCCAGGACAGCACTGAAGCTTTCTTT. It is translated as CASSQDSTEAFF.